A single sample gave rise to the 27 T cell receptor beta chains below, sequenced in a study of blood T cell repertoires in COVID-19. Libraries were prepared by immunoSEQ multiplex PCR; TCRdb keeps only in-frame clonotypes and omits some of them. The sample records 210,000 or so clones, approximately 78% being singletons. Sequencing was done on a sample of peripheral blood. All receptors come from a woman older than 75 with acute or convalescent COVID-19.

CDR3 amino acids: CASSQEIEPANYYGYTF. The CDR3, as DNA: TGTGCCAGCAGCCAAGAAATCGAGCCAGCGAATTACTATGGCTACACCTTC. The V gene is TRBV4-2, the J gene TRBJ1-2; D remains ambiguous. Between the trimmed V and J ends, which lost 0 bases and 3 bases, there was a span of 17 bases. The CDR3 length is 17 residues. CDR1 is LGHNA, CDR2 YNFKEQ, per germline.

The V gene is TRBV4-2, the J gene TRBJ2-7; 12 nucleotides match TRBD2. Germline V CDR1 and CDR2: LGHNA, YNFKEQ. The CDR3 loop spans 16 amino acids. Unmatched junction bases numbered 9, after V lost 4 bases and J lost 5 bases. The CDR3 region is CASSRRTSGEGDEQYF. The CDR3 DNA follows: TGTGCCAGCAGCCGGAGGACTAGCGGGGAAGGGGACGAGCAGTACTTC.

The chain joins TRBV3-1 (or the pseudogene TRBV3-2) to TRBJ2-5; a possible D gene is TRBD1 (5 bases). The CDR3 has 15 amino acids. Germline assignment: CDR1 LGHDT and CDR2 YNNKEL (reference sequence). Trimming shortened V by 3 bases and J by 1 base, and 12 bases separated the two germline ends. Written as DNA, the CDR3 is TGTGCCAGCAGCCACGGCAGGGCCCCCCAAGAGACCCAGTACTTC. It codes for CASSHGRAPQETQYF.

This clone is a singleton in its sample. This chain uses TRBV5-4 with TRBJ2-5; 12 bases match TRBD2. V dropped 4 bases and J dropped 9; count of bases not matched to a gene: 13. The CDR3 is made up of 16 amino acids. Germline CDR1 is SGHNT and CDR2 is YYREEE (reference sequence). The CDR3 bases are TGTGCCAGCAGCCCGCCGGGGACTAGCGGGCTTAGGGCCCAGTACTTC. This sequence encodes CASSPPGTSGLRAQYF.

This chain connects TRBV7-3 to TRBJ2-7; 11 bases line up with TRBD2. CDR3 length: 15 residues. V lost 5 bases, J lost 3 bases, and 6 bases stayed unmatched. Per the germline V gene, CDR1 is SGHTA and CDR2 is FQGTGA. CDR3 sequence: CASSLSGTSGYEQYF. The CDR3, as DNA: TGTGCCAGCAGCCTAAGCGGGACTAGCGGCTACGAGCAGTACTTC.

This CDR3 is CASSGTGGYQPQHF. In nucleotides, the CDR3 is TGTGCCAGTAGCGGCACAGGGGGCTATCAGCCCCAGCATTTT. The gene calls are TRBV19 and TRBJ1-5; 9 bases align to TRBD1. The CDR3 is 14 residues long. The J segment lost 5 bases and the V segment lost 6 bases, leaving 5 bases of the junction unmatched. Per germline, CDR1 LNHDA and CDR2 SQIVND (reference sequence).

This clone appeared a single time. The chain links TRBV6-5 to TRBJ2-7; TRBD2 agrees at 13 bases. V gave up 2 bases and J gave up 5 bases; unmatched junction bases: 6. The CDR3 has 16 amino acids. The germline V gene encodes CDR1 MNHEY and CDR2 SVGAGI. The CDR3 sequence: CASSYAGLAGVDEQYF. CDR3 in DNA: TGTGCCAGCAGTTACGCCGGACTAGCGGGGGTGGACGAGCAGTACTTC.

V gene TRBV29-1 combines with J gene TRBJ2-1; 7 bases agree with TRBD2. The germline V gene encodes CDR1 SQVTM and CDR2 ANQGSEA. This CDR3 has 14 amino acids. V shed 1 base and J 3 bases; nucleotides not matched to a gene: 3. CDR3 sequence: CSVEAGRGYNEQFF. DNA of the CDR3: TGCAGCGTTGAAGCGGGGAGGGGCTACAATGAGCAGTTCTTC.

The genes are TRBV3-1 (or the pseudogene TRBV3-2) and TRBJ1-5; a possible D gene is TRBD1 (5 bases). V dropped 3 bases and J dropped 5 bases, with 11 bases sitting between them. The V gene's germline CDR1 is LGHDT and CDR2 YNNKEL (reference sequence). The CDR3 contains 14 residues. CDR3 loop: CASSQGGLDQPQHF. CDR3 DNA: TGTGCCAGCAGCCAGGGGGGATTAGATCAGCCCCAGCATTTT.

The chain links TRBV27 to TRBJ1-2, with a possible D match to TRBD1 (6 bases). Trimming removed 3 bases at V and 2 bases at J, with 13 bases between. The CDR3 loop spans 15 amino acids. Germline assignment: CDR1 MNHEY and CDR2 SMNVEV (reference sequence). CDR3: CASSFRQGWNYGYTF. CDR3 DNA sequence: TGTGCCAGCAGTTTCCGGCAGGGGTGGAACTATGGCTACACCTTC.

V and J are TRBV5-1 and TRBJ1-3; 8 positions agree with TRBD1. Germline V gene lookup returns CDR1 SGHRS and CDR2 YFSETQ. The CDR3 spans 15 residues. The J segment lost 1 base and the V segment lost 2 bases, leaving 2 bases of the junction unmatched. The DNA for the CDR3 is TGCGCCAGCAGCTTCACAGGGGGTTCTGGAAACACCATATATTTT. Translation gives CASSFTGGSGNTIYF.

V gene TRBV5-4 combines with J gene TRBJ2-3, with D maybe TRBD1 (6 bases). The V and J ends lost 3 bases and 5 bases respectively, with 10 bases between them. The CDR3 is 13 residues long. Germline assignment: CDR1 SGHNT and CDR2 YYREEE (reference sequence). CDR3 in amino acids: CASSSYREDTQYF. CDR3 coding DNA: TGTGCCAGCAGCTCGTACAGGGAAGATACGCAGTATTTT.

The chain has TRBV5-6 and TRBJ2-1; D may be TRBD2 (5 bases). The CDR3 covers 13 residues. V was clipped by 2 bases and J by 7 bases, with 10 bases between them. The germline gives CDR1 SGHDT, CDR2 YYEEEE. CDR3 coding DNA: TGTGCCAGCAGCTTTCCTAGCCAGAATGAGCAGTTCTTC. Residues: CASSFPSQNEQFF. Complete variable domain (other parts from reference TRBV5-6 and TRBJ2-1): DAGVTQSPTHLIKTRGQQVTLRCSPKSGHDTVSWYQQALGQGPQFIFQYYEEEERQRGNFPDRFSGHQFPNYSSELNVNALLLGDSALYLCASSFPSQNEQFFGPGTRLTVL.

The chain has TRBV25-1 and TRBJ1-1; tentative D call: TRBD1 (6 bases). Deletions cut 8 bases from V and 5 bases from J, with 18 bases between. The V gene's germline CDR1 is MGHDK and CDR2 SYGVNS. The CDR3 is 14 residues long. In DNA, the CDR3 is TGTGCCAGCCAGAACAGGGCCGGCGGGACTGAAGCTTTCTTT. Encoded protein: CASQNRAGGTEAFF.

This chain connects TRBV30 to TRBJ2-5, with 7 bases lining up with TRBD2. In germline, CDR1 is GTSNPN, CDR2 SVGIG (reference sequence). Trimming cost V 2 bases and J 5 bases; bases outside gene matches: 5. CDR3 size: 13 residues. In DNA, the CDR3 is TGTGCCTGGAGTAGGCGGGAGAAGGAGACCCAGTACTTC. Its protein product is CAWSRREKETQYF.

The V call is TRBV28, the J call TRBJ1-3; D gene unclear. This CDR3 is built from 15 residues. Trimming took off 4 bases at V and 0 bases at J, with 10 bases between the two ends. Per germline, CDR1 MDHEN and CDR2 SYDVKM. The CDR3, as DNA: TGTGCCAGCAGTTCCACAGAGCTCTCTGGAAACACCATATATTTT. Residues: CASSSTELSGNTIYF.

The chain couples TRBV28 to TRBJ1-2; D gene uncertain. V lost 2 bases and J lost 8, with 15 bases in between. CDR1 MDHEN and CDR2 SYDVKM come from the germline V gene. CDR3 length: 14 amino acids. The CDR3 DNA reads TGTGCCAGCAGTTTACCCCCGGGCTCGGGGGGCTACACCTTC. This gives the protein CASSLPPGSGGYTF.

The CDR3 sequence: CASSPGVGTQYF. The CDR3 bases are TGTGCCAGCAGCCCGGGGGTGGGGACGCAGTATTTT. This chain joins TRBV11-2 and TRBJ2-3; TRBD2 might be the D (6 bases). The CDR3 has 12 residues. Germline V gene lookup returns CDR1 SGHAT and CDR2 FQNNGV. V shed 5 bases and J shed 9 bases, with 12 bases lying between them.

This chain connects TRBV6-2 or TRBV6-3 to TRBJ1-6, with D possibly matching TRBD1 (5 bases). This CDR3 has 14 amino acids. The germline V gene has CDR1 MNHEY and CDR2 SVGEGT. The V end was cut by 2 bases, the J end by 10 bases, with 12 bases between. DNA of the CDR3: TGTGCCAGCAGTTACGGGTCAGGGTCATCACCCCTCCACTTT. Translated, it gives CASSYGSGSSPLHF.

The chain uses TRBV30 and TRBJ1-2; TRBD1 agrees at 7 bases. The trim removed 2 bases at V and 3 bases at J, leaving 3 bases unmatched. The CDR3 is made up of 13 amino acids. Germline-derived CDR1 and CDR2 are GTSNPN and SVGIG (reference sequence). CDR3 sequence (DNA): TGTGCCTGGAGTCCTACAGGGGACTATGGCTACACCTTC. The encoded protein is CAWSPTGDYGYTF.

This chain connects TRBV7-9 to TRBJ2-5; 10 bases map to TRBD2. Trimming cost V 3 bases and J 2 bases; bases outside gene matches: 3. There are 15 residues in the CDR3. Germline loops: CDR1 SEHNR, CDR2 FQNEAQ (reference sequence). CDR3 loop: CASSFPAGGQETQYF. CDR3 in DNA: TGTGCCAGCAGCTTTCCAGCGGGAGGGCAAGAGACCCAGTACTTC.

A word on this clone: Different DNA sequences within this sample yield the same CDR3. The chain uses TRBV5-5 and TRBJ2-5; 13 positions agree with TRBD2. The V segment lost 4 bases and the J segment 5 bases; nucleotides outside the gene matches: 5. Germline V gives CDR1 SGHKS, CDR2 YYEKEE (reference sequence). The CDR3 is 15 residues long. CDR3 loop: CASSRTSGGQETQYF. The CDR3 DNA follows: TGTGCCAGCAGCCGGACTAGCGGGGGCCAGGAGACCCAGTACTTC.

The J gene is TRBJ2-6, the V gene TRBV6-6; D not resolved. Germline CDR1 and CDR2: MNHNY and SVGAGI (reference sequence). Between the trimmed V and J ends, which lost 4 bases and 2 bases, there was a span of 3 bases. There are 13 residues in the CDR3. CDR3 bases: TGTGCCAGCAGTTCTCCTGGGGCCAACGTCCTGACTTTC. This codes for CASSSPGANVLTF.

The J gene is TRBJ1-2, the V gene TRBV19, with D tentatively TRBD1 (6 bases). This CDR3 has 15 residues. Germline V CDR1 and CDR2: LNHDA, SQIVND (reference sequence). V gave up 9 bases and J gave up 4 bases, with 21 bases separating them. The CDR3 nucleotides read TGTGCCAGCCAAAGCATGGGACAAGGTTTCTATGGCTACACCTTC. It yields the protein CASQSMGQGFYGYTF. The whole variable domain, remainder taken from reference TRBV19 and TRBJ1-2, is DGGITQSPKYLFRKEGQNVTLSCEQNLNHDAMYWYRQDPGQGLRLIYYSQIVNDFQKGDIAEGYSVSREKKESFPLTVTSAQKNPTAFYLCASQSMGQGFYGYTFGSGTRLTVV.

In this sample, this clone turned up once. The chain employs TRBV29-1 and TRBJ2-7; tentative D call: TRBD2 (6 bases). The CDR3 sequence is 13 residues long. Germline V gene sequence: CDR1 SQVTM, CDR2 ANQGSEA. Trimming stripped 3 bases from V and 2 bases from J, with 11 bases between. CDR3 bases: TGCAGCGTTGACCGGGGGACTCCCTACGAGCAGTACTTC. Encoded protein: CSVDRGTPYEQYF.

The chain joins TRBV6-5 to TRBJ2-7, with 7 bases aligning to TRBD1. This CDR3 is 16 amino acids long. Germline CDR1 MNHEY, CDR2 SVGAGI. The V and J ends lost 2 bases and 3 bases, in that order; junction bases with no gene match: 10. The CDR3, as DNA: TGTGCCAGCAGTTACCTCAGCAACAGGGGCTACTACGAGCAGTACTTC. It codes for CASSYLSNRGYYEQYF.

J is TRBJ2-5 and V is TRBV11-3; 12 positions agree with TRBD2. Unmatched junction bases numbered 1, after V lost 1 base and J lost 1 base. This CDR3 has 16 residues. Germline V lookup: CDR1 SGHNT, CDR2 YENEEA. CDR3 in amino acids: CASSLGLAGAQETQYF. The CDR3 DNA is TGTGCCAGCAGCTTAGGACTAGCGGGGGCCCAAGAGACCCAGTACTTC. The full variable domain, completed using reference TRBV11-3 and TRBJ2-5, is EAGVVQSPRYKIIEKKQPVAFWCNPISGHNTLYWYLQNLGQGPELLIRYENEEAVDDSQLPKDRFSAERLKGVDSTLKIQPAELGDSAVYLCASSLGLAGAQETQYFGPGTRLLVL.